Listed below are T cell receptor beta chains from one sample, sequenced in a study of beta chain features in type 1 diabetes. Measured with immunoSEQ multiplex PCR; TCRdb has only the in-frame clones, and not every one. The sample records about 110,000 clones, 40% being singletons. The sequenced sample was stem cell memory CD4+ T cells from blood. Receptors were obtained from a young woman in good health. The CDR3 runs from the conserved cysteine through the conserved F or W. A D gene is named only where the DNA matches it firmly. Clone size is given for some rows only: seen once, a few or many times, or a class if the clone is expanded.

D: TRBD2
V: TRBV6-5
size: -
J: TRBJ2-7
DNA: TGTGCCAGCAGTTACTCGGAAGCGGGACTCTCCTACGAGCAGTACTTC
CDR3: CASSYSEAGLSYEQYF

D: -
V: TRBV5-1
size: -
J: TRBJ1-1
DNA: TGCGCCAGCAGCTTGGGTGTGTTAATGAACACTGAAGCTTTCTTT
CDR3: CASSLGVLMNTEAFF

D: -
V: TRBV5-4
size: once
J: TRBJ2-3
DNA: TGTGCCAGCAGCTTCCAGGGTAGCACAGATACGCAGTATTTT
CDR3: CASSFQGSTDTQYF

D: -
V: TRBV6-6
size: few
J: TRBJ2-7
DNA: TGTGCCAGCACTCTGAGCGGTTCTTCCTACGAGCAGTACTTC
CDR3: CASTLSGSSYEQYF

D: TRBD1
V: TRBV7-6
size: -
J: TRBJ1-2
DNA: TGTGCCAGCAGCCCCGTTACCGGGACAGGGGGTCGTGGTCTTAGTCTAAACTATGGCTACACCTTC
CDR3: CASSPVTGTGGRGLSLNYGYTF

D: -
V: TRBV5-1
size: -
J: TRBJ2-2
DNA: TGCGCCAGCACCAACCGACAGGCCCACACCGGGGAGCTGTTTTTT
CDR3: CASTNRQAHTGELFF

D: -
V: TRBV11-1
size: -
J: TRBJ2-7
DNA: TGTGCCAGCAGCTTAGGGAGTTCCTACGAGCAGTACTTC
CDR3: CASSLGSSYEQYF

D: -
V: TRBV11-2
size: -
J: TRBJ2-4
DNA: TGTGCCAGCAGCTTAGTTTCGGGGACACTGAAAAACATTCAGTACTTC
CDR3: CASSLVSGTLKNIQYF

D: -
V: TRBV2
size: -
J: TRBJ1-4
DNA: TGTGCCAGCACAATATCCGGAGGGGACCCGAATGAAAAACTGTTTTTT
CDR3: CASTISGGDPNEKLFF

D: -
V: TRBV7-8
size: -
J: TRBJ1-1
DNA: TGTGCCAGCAGCTTAGCGCGGGGTTTTGGGAACACTGAAGCTTTCTTT
CDR3: CASSLARGFGNTEAFF

D: TRBD2
V: TRBV29-1
size: -
J: TRBJ2-7
DNA: TGCAGCGTCGGTCGGACTAGCGGCTACGAGCAGTACTTC
CDR3: CSVGRTSGYEQYF

D: -
V: TRBV7-9
size: few
J: TRBJ2-1
DNA: TGTGCCAGCAGCTTAGTTAGCTCCCCCTACAATGAGCAGTTCTTC
CDR3: CASSLVSSPYNEQFF

D: -
V: TRBV6-6
size: few
J: TRBJ2-7
DNA: TGTGCCAGCAGCCTACAGGGCCACCACGAGCAGTACTTC
CDR3: CASSLQGHHEQYF

D: TRBD2
V: TRBV7-8
size: -
J: TRBJ2-3
DNA: TGTGCCAGCAGCTTAGCGTGGGGACTAGCGGGAGTAGATACGCAGTATTTT
CDR3: CASSLAWGLAGVDTQYF

D: TRBD2
V: TRBV5-4
size: -
J: TRBJ2-7
DNA: TGTGCCAGCAGCTTAGGACTAGGGATCTACGAGCAGTACTTC
CDR3: CASSLGLGIYEQYF

D: -
V: TRBV28
size: few
J: TRBJ1-2
DNA: TGTGCCAGCTGGAGGACAGACAGCTATGGCTACACCTTC
CDR3: CASWRTDSYGYTF

D: -
V: TRBV11-2
size: -
J: TRBJ1-2
DNA: TGTGCCAGCAGCTGGCCCGCCGGGGGTAGGTCTGGCTACACCTTC
CDR3: CASSWPAGGRSGYTF

D: TRBD2
V: TRBV5-6
size: few
J: TRBJ2-1
DNA: TGTGCCAGCAGTCTGCTAGCGGGTTTCTACAATGAGCAGTTCTTC
CDR3: CASSLLAGFYNEQFF

D: -
V: TRBV7-6
size: -
J: TRBJ2-1
DNA: TGTGCCAGCAGCTCTCAGGGGTACAATGAGCAGTTCTTC
CDR3: CASSSQGYNEQFF

D: TRBD2
V: TRBV4-3
size: -
J: TRBJ2-2
DNA: TGCGCCAGCAGCCAAGTGAAACTAGCGGGAATCACCGGGGAGCTGTTTTTT
CDR3: CASSQVKLAGITGELFF

D: -
V: TRBV6-6
size: -
J: TRBJ2-1
DNA: TGTGCCAGCAGTTACCCGGCCAGCGCATCCAATGAGCAGTTCTTC
CDR3: CASSYPASASNEQFF

D: TRBD2
V: TRBV27
size: -
J: TRBJ2-1
DNA: TGTGCCAGCAGTCCTCAATTGAGGGGGACTAGCGGGAGTAAAAGCTCCTACAATGAGCAGTTCTTC
CDR3: CASSPQLRGTSGSKSSYNEQFF

D: -
V: TRBV19
size: -
J: TRBJ2-2
DNA: TGTGCCAGTAAAACCAACAGGGACACCGGGGAGCTGTTTTTT
CDR3: CASKTNRDTGELFF

D: TRBD1
V: TRBV18
size: -
J: TRBJ2-3
DNA: TGTGCCAGCTCACCGCAGACAGGGACGACAGATACGCAGTATTTT
CDR3: CASSPQTGTTDTQYF

D: TRBD1
V: TRBV7-9
size: few
J: TRBJ2-7
DNA: TGTGCCAGCACCCTGGGGATACAGGGGCCCTACGAGCAGTACTTC
CDR3: CASTLGIQGPYEQYF

D: -
V: TRBV11-2
size: -
J: TRBJ2-1
DNA: TGTGCCAGCAGCTTAGATACCAGGGAAAAGCAGTTCTTC
CDR3: CASSLDTREKQFF

D: -
V: TRBV28
size: few
J: TRBJ2-5
DNA: TGTGCCAGCAGTCCCCTGGGGAGGGGGGTAGAGACCCAGTACTTC
CDR3: CASSPLGRGVETQYF

D: TRBD2
V: TRBV16
size: -
J: TRBJ2-1
DNA: TGTGCCAGCAGCCAAGGGACTAGCGGGAGCTCCTACAATGAGCAGTTCTTC
CDR3: CASSQGTSGSSYNEQFF

D: -
V: TRBV28
size: -
J: TRBJ2-7
DNA: TGTGCTCGCCCTTCGGTCGGAGGGCCTCTTCACGAGCAGTACTTC
CDR3: CARPSVGGPLHEQYF

D: -
V: TRBV28
size: -
J: TRBJ2-1
DNA: TGTGCCAGCAGTTCCACGGGATTCGGCCCGTACAATGAGCAGTTCTTC
CDR3: CASSSTGFGPYNEQFF